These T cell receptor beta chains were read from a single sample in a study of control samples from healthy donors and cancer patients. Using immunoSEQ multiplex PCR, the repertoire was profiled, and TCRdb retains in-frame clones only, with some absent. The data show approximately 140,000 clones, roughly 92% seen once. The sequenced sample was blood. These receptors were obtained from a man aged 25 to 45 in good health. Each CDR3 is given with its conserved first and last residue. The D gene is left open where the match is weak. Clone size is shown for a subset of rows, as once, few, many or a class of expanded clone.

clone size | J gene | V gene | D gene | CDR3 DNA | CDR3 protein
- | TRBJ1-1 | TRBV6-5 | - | TGTGCCAGCAGTTACCAGGGCGCCGCCACTGAAGCTTTCTTT | CASSYQGAATEAFF
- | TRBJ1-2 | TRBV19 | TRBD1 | TGTGCCAGTAAAACCCCGGGACAGGGACAGTATGGCTACACCTTC | CASKTPGQGQYGYTF
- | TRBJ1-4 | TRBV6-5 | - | TGTGCCAGCAGCCGGGACGGGGGGTACGAAAAACTGTTTTTT | CASSRDGGYEKLFF
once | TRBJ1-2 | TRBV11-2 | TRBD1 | TGTGCCAGCAGCTCTCTTAAGACAGGGCCCTCTAACTATGGCTACACCTTC | CASSSLKTGPSNYGYTF
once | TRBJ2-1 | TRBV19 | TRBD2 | TGTGCCAGTAGACCCAGGGATTTATCTAGCGGGAGCCCCTTCAATGAGCAGTTCTTC | CASRPRDLSSGSPFNEQFF
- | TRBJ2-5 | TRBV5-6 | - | TGTGCCAGCAGCTTGTGGCCCGGGACCAGCGAGACCCAGTACTTC | CASSLWPGTSETQYF
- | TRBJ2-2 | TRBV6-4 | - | TGTGCCAGCAGTGACTCTTTCACCGGGGAGCTGTTTTTT | CASSDSFTGELFF
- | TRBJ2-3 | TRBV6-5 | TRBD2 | TGTGCCAGCAGACAAGCGGGAGCTAGCACAGATACGCAGTATTTT | CASRQAGASTDTQYF
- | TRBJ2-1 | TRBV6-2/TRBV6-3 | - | TGTGCCAGCAGTTACAGACGAAGCTGGGGGTCCCCCTACAATGAGCAGTTCTTC | CASSYRRSWGSPYNEQFF
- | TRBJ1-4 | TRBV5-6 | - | TGTGCCAGCAGCTTGGGTCACACAACTAATGAAAAACTGTTTTTT | CASSLGHTTNEKLFF
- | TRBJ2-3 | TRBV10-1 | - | TGCGCCAGCAGTGAGGAGGGGGTCGGCGGGAGAGGGGACACAGATACGCAGTATTTT | CASSEEGVGGRGDTDTQYF
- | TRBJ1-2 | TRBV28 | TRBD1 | TGTGCCAGCAGTTTACAGGGGGGTGGCTACACCTTC | CASSLQGGGYTF
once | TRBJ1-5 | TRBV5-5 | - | TGTGCCAGCAGCTTGGTCCCCTCGACTGGGAGCAATCAGCCCCAGCATTTT | CASSLVPSTGSNQPQHF
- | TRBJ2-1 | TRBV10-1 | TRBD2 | TGCGCCAGCAGTAGGACTAGCGGGAGCAATGAGCAGTTCTTC | CASSRTSGSNEQFF
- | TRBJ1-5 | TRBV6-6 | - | TGTGCCAGCAGTTACTCATCCAATCAGCCCCAGCATTTT | CASSYSSNQPQHF
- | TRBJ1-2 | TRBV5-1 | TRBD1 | TGCGCCAGCAGCTTGGATATACGGACAGGGGGCGACTATGGCTACACCTTC | CASSLDIRTGGDYGYTF
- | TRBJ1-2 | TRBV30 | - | TGTGCCTGGAGTTACTGGGGGAGAGCTAACTATGGCTACACCTTC | CAWSYWGRANYGYTF
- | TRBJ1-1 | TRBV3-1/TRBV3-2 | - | TGTGCCAGCAGCCAAGAGGGGTACACTGAAGCTTTCTTT | CASSQEGYTEAFF
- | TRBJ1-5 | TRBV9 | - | TGTGCCAGCAGCGTAGGAAACTTCAATCAGCCCCAGCATTTT | CASSVGNFNQPQHF
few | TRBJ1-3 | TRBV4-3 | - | TGCGCCAGCAGCCCCGGATTTGGGGACACCATATATTTT | CASSPGFGDTIYF
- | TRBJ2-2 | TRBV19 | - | TGTGCCAGTAGTATCAACAGCGCGAACACCGGGGAGCTGTTTTTT | CASSINSANTGELFF
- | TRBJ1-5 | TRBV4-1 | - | TGCGCCAGCAGCCAAGATGGGCTAAATCAGCCCCAGCATTTT | CASSQDGLNQPQHF
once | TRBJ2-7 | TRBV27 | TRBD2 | TGTGCCAGCAGTTTTTCAGGGAGGGCCTACGAGCAGTACTTC | CASSFSGRAYEQYF
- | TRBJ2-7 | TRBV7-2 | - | TGTGCCAGCAGCTTAGCGCTTGGATACTACGAGCAGTACTTC | CASSLALGYYEQYF
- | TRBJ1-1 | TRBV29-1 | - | TGCAGCGTCCCCCGGGCCAGAAACACTGAAGCTTTCTTT | CSVPRARNTEAFF
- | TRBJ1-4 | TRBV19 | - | TGTGCCAGTAGCCGAGTTATTAATGATGGAAAACTGTTTTTT | CASSRVINDGKLFF
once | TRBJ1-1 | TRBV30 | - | TGTGCCTGGAGTGTACTGGGAGGGTGGGACACTGAAGCTTTCTTT | CAWSVLGGWDTEAFF
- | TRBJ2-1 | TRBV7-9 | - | TGTGCCAGCAGCTATGACAGGATAATTTACAATGAGCAGTTCTTC | CASSYDRIIYNEQFF
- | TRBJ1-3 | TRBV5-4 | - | TGTGCCAGCAGCTCACAAGGAAACACCATATATTTT | CASSSQGNTIYF
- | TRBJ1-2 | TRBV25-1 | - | TGTGCCAGCAGTGAGCAGAAAAAGGCTAACTATGGCTACACCTTC | CASSEQKKANYGYTF
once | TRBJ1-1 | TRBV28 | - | TGTGCCAGCACCATAAACACTGAAGCTTTCTTT | CASTINTEAFF
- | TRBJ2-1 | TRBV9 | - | TGTGCCAGCAGCGGGAGCTTGGATGAGAATGAGCAGTTCTTC | CASSGSLDENEQFF